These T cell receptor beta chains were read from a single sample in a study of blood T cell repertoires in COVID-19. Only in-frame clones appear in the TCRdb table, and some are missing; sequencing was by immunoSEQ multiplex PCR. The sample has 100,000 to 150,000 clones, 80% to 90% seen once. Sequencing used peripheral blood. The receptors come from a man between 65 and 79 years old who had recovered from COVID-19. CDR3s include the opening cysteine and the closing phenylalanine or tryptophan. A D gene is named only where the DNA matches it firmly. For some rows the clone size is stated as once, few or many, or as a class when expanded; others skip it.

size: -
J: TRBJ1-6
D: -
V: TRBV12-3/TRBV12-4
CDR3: CASSLTENSPLHF
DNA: TGTGCCAGCAGCCTGACAGAAAATTCACCCCTCCACTTT

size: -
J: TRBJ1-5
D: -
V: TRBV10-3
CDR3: CAISDGLLDHNQPQHF
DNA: TGTGCCATCAGTGATGGCCTCCTAGATCACAATCAGCCCCAGCATTTT

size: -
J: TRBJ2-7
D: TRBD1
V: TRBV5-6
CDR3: CASSWGTGVYEQYF
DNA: TGTGCCAGCAGCTGGGGGACAGGGGTCTACGAGCAGTACTTC

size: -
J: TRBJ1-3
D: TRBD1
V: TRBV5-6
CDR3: CASSLEQGARNTIYF
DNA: TGTGCCAGCAGCTTGGAACAGGGGGCTCGAAACACCATATATTTT

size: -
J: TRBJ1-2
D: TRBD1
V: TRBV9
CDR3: CASSGQGLGGYTF
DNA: TGTGCCAGCAGCGGACAGGGGTTAGGTGGCTACACCTTC

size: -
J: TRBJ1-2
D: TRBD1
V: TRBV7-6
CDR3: CASSWGQGEYGYTF
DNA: TGTGCCAGCAGCTGGGGACAGGGTGAATATGGCTACACCTTC

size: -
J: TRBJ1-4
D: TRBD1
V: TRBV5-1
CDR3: CASSGTGQGREKLFF
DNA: TGCGCCAGCAGCGGTACGGGACAGGGGAGGGAAAAACTGTTTTTT

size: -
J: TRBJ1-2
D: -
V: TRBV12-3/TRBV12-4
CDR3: CASSLQRDYGYTF
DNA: TGTGCCAGCAGTTTACAACGGGACTATGGCTACACCTTC

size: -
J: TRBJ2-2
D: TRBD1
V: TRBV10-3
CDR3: CAISGTGGDGGELFF
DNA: TGTGCCATCAGCGGGACAGGGGGCGACGGCGGGGAGCTGTTTTTT

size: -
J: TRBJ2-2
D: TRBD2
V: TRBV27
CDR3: CASTLTSGRVGTGELFF
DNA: TGTGCCAGCACCTTGACTAGCGGGAGGGTCGGCACCGGGGAGCTGTTTTTT

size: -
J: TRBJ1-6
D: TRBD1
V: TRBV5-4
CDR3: CASSRKQGAGYNSPLHF
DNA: TGTGCCAGCAGCAGGAAACAGGGGGCAGGCTATAATTCACCCCTCCACTTT

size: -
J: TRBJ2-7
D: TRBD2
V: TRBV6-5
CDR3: CASSMGGGLSYEQYF
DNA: TGTGCCAGCAGCATGGGGGGAGGGTTGTCCTACGAGCAGTACTTC

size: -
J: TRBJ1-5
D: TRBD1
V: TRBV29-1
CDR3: CSVLGQVGQPQHF
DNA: TGCAGCGTTCTCGGACAGGTGGGTCAGCCCCAGCATTTT

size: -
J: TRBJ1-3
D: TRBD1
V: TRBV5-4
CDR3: CASSFPGTGVSGNTIYF
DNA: TGTGCCAGCAGCTTTCCCGGGACAGGGGTCTCTGGAAACACCATATATTTT

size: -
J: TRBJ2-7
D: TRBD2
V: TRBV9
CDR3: CASSVGGGDYEQYF
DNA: TGTGCCAGCAGCGTAGGTGGGGGGGACTACGAGCAGTACTTC

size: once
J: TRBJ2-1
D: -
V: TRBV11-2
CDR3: CASSLGSNEQFF
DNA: TGTGCCAGCAGCTTAGGTAGTAATGAGCAGTTCTTC

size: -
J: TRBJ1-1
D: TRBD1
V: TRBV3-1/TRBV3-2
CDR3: CASRHTRDRNTEAFF
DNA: TGTGCCAGCAGACATACCCGGGACAGGAACACTGAAGCTTTCTTT

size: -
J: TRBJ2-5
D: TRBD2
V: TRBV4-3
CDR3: CASSLRRGGETQYF
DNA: TGCGCCAGCAGCCTAAGGCGCGGGGGGGAGACCCAGTACTTC

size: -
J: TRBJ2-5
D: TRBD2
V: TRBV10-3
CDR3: CAIRAQRGPQETQYF
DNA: TGTGCCATCAGAGCTCAGCGGGGGCCCCAAGAGACCCAGTACTTC

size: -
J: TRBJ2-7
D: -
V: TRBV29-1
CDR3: CSVVKGPSYEQYF
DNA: TGCAGCGTTGTAAAGGGGCCATCCTACGAGCAGTACTTC

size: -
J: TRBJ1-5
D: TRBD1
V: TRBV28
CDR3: CASSSGQGDQPQHF
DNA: TGTGCCAGCAGTTCGGGACAGGGGGATCAGCCCCAGCATTTT

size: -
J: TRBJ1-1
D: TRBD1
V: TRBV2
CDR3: CASRSRDRSTEAFF
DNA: TGTGCCAGCAGATCCCGGGACAGGAGTACTGAAGCTTTCTTT

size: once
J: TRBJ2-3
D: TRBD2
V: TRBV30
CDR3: CAWTLKLAGGTDTQYF
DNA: TGTGCCTGGACCCTTAAACTAGCGGGGGGCACAGATACGCAGTATTTT

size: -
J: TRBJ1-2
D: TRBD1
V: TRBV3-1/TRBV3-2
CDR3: CASSQGQGGGYTF
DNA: TGTGCCAGCAGCCAAGGACAGGGAGGAGGCTACACCTTC

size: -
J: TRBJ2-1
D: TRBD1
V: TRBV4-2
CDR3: CASSQAGQGARNEQFF
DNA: TGTGCCAGCAGCCAAGCAGGGCAGGGGGCTAGGAATGAGCAGTTCTTC

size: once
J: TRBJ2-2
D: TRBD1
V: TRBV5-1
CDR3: CASSHGTGGGELFF
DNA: TGCGCCAGCAGCCACGGGACAGGGGGAGGGGAGCTGTTTTTT

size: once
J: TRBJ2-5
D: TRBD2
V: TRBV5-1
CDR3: CASSITGLAERETQYF
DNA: TGCGCCAGCAGCATAACGGGACTAGCGGAGAGAGAGACCCAGTACTTC

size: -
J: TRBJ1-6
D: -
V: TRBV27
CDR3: CASSSLLGRRGGDSPLHF
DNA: TGTGCCAGCAGTTCCCTTCTCGGACGGCGAGGGGGAGATTCACCCCTCCACTTT

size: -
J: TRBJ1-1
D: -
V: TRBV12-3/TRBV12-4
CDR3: CASSLPYPYEAFF
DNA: TGTGCCAGCAGCCTACCCTATCCGTACGAAGCTTTCTTT

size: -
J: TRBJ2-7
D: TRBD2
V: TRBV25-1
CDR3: CASSDIAGGLHEQYF
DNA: TGTGCCAGCAGTGATATAGCGGGAGGGCTCCACGAGCAGTACTTC

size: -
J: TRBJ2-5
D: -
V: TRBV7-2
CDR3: CASSQTWETQYF
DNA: TGTGCCAGCAGTCAAACTTGGGAGACCCAGTACTTC

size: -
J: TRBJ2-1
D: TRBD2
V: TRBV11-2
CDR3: CASSLTLAGLRNEQFF
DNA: TGTGCCAGCAGCTTAACCCTAGCGGGACTTAGGAATGAGCAGTTCTTC

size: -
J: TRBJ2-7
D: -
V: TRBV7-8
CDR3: CASSLAGLGTPIYEQYF
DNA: TGTGCCAGCAGCTTGGCTGGTTTGGGGACACCGATCTACGAGCAGTACTTC

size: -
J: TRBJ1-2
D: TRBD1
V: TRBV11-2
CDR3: CASSFSGTGGLGGYTF
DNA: TGTGCCAGCAGCTTCTCCGGGACAGGGGGCCTCGGTGGCTACACCTTC

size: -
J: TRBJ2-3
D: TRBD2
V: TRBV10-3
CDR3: CAISELGLSTDTQYF
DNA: TGTGCCATCAGTGAGCTGGGACTAAGCACAGATACGCAGTATTTT

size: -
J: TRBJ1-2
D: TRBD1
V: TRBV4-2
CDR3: CASSQGTGGATEDGYTF
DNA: TGTGCCAGCAGCCAAGGGACAGGGGGCGCGACGGAAGATGGCTACACCTTC

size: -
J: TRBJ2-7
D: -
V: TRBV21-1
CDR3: CASNGTVLRGQYF
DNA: TGTGCCAGCAACGGGACAGTTCTACGAGGGCAGTACTTC

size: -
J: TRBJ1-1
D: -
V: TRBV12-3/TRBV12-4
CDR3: CASSFRLNTEAFF
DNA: TGTGCCAGCAGTTTTCGGTTGAACACTGAAGCTTTCTTT

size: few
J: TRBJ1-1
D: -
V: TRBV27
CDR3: CASSSPTAGEAFF
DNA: TGTGCCAGCAGCTCACCTACCGCTGGTGAAGCTTTCTTT

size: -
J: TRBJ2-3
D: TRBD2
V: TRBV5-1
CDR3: CASSRGSADTQYF
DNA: TGCGCCAGCAGCCGCGGGAGCGCAGATACGCAGTATTTT

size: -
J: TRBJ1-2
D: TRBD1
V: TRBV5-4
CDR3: CASSTTDRGVYGYTF
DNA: TGTGCCAGCAGCACCACCGACAGGGGGGTCTATGGCTACACCTTC

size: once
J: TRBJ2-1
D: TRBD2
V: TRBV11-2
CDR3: CASSYTGLAIYNEQFF
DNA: TGTGCCAGCAGCTACACCGGACTAGCGATATACAATGAGCAGTTCTTC

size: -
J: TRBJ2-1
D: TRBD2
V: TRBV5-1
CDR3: CASSLGRGDYNEQFF
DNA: TGCGCCAGCAGCTTGGGGCGGGGGGACTACAATGAGCAGTTCTTC

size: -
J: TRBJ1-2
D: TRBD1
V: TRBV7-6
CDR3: CASSGRDRGLDGYTF
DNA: TGTGCCAGCAGCGGACGGGACAGGGGCTTGGATGGCTACACCTTC

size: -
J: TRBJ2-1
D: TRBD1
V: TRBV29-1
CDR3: CSVDRVRNEQFF
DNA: TGCAGCGTCGACAGGGTCAGGAATGAGCAGTTCTTC

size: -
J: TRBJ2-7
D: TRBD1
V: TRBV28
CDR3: CASSIQGFEQYF
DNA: TGTGCCAGCAGCATACAGGGGTTCGAGCAGTACTTC

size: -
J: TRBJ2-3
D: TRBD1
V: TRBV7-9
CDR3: CASSFGDRGSLDTQYF
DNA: TGTGCCAGCAGCTTCGGGGACAGGGGTAGTTTGGATACGCAGTATTTT

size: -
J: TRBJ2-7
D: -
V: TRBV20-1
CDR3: CSVQKVGALVF
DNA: TGCAGTGTTCAAAAAGTGGGAGCCTTGGTTTTC

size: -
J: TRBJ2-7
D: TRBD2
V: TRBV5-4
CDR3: CASSTDRGGTEQYF
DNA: TGTGCCAGCAGCACCGATCGGGGGGGGACCGAGCAGTACTTC

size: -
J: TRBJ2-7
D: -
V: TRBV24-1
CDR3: CATSEGNSYEQYF
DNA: TGTGCCACCAGTGAGGGCAACTCCTACGAGCAGTACTTC

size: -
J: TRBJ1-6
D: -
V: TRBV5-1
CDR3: CASSQGQRNSPLHF
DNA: TGCGCCAGCAGCCAAGGACAGAGGAATTCACCCCTCCACTTT

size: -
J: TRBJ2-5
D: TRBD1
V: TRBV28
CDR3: CASSSIPEGQGETQYF
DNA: TGTGCCAGCAGCTCCATCCCGGAAGGACAGGGAGAGACCCAGTACTTC

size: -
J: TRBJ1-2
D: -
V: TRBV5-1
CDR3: CASSLWGQGNYGYTF
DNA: TGCGCCAGCAGCTTATGGGGGCAGGGGAACTATGGCTACACCTTC

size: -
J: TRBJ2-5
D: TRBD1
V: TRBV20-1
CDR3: CSASRQGSQETQYF
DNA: TGCAGTGCTAGTAGACAGGGGTCCCAAGAGACCCAGTACTTC

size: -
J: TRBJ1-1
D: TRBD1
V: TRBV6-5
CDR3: CASSYTGGMNTEAFF
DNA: TGTGCCAGCAGTTATACAGGGGGCATGAACACTGAAGCTTTCTTT